The entry below describes one T cell receptor (beta chain). This sample is part of a study of CD8+ T cells in alopecia areata. Following RNA extraction, reverse transcription yielded cDNA that acted as the sequencing template. Here immunoSEQ multiplex PCR was the method, and the copy in TCRdb shows in-frame clones only, minus some. The repertoire holds 50,000 to 70,000 clones, with around 47% as singletons. CDR3 size: 16 residues. Trimming removed 5 bases from V and 1 base from J; junction bases left unmatched: 6. CDR1 SGHTA and CDR2 FQGTGA come from the germline V gene. Sequenced material: NKG2D-low CD8+ T cells sorted from blood. The source is a human donor with alopecia areata. The chain couples TRBV7-3 to TRBJ2-3, with 10 bases that match TRBD2. The CDR3 loop reads CASSDSSGSGTDTQYF. The CDR3, as DNA: TGTGCCAGCAGCGATTCTAGCGGGAGCGGCACAGATACGCAGTATTTT.